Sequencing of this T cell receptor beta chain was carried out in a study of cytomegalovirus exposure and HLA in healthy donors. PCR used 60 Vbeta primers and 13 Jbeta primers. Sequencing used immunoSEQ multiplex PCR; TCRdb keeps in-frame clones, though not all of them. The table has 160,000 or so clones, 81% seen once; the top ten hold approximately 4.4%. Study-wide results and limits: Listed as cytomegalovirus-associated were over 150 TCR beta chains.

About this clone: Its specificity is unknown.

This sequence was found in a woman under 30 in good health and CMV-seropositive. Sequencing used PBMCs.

CDR3 in DNA: TGTGCCAGCAGCTTAGGTGGGGTGAGCGGGCTTGATACGCAGTATTTT. This translates into CASSLGGVSGLDTQYF. This chain uses TRBV7-9 with TRBJ2-3, with D maybe TRBD2 (6 bases). The V end was cut by 1 base, the J end by 6 bases, with 17 bases between. Germline values: CDR1 SEHNR, CDR2 FQNEAQ (reference sequence). CDR3 length: 16 residues.